This TCR beta chain was retrieved from a study of blood T cell repertoires in COVID-19. V was pared by 1 base and J by 7 bases, with 11 bases between. Per germline, CDR1 MNHNS and CDR2 SASEGT. The CDR3 is 14 amino acids. Sequenced by immunoSEQ multiplex PCR; TCRdb stores in-frame clones only, minus some. This table holds roughly 350,000 clones, roughly 90% found once. V is TRBV6-1 and J is TRBJ1-5; D is unclear. Sequencing was carried out using PBMCs or T cells enriched from blood (not recorded which). The TCR comes from a woman in her 30s who had recovered from COVID-19. The CDR3 coding sequence is TGTGCCAGCAGTGAAGGCTTGGCACCCCAGCCCCAGCATTTT. Amino acids: CASSEGLAPQPQHF.